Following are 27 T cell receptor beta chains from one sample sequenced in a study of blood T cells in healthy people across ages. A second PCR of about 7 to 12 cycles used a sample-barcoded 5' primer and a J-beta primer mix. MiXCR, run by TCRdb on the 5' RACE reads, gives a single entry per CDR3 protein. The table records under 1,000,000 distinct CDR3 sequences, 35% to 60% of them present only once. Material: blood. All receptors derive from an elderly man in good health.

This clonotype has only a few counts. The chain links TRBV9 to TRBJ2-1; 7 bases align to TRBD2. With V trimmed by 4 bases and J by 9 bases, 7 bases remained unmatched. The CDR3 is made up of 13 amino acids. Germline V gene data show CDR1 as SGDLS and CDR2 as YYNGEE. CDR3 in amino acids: CASSPGTIGEQFF. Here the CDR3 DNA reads TGTGCCAGCAGCCCGGGGACTATTGGTGAGCAGTTCTTC.

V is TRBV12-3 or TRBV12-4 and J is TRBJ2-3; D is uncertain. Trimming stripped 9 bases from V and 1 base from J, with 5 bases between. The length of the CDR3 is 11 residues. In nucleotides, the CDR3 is TGTGCCAGAAGACGCACAGATACGCAGTATTTT. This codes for CARRRTDTQYF.

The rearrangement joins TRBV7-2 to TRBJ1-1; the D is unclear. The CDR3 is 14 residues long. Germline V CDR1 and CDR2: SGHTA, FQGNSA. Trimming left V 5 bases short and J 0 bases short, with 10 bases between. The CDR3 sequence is CASSVNYLNTEAFF. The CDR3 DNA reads TGTGCCAGCAGCGTAAACTACTTGAACACTGAAGCTTTCTTT.

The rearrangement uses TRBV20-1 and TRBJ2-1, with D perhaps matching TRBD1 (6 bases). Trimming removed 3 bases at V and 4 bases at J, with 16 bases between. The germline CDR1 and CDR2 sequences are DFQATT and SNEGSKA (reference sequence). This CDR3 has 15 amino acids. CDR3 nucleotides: TGCAGTGCTAGGGAGGCGGACAGAGATTACAATGAGCAGTTCTTC. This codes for CSAREADRDYNEQFF.

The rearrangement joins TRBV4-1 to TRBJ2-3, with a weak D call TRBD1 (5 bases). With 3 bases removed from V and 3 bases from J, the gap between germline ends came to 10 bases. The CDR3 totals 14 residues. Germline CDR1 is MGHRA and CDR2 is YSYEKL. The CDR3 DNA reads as TGCGCCAGCAGCCAGGCCGACAGTACAGATACGCAGTATTTT. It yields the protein CASSQADSTDTQYF.

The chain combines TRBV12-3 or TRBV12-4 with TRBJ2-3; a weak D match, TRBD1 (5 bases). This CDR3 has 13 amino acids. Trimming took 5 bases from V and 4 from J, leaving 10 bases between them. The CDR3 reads CASSTGPSDTQYF. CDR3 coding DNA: TGTGCCAGCAGTACAGGCCCATCAGATACGCAGTATTTT.

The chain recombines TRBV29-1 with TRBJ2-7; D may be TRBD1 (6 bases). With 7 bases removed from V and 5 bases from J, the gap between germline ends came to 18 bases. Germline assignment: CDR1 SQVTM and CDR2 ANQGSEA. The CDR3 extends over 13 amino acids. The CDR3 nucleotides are TGCAGCGCCAAGGGACATTTAACCCACGAGCAGTACTTC. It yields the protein CSAKGHLTHEQYF.

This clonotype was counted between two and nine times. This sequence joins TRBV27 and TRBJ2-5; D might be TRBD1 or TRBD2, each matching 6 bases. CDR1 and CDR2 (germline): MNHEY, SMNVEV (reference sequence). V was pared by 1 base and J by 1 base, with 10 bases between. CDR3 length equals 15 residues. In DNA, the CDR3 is TGTGCCAGCAGTTTATGGGGGGCTAGCCAAGAGACCCAGTACTTC. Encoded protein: CASSLWGASQETQYF.

This chain's CDR3 is CASSPGRNVNIQYF. The CDR3 region has the DNA TGTGCCAGCAGTCCGGGACGGAACGTAAACATTCAGTACTTC. The genes are TRBV6-2 or TRBV6-3 and TRBJ2-4; possibly TRBD1 or TRBD2 for D (5 bases each). The CDR3 runs 14 residues. The germline gives CDR1 MNHEY, CDR2 SVGEGT. Deletions cut 5 bases from V and 6 bases from J, with 14 bases between.

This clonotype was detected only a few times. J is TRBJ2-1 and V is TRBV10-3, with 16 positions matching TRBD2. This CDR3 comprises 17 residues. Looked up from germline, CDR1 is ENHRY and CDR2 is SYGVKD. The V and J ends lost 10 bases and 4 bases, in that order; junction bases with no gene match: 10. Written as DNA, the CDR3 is TGTGCCACTGTCTCCGGGACTAGCGGGAGGGTGTACAATGAGCAGTTCTTC. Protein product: CATVSGTSGRVYNEQFF.

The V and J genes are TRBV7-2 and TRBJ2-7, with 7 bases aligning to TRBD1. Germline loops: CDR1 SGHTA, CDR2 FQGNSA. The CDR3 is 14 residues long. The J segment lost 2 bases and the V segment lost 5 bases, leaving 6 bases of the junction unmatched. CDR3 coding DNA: TGTGCCAGCAGCGTAGAGACAGGGACCTACGAGCAGTACTTC. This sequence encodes CASSVETGTYEQYF.

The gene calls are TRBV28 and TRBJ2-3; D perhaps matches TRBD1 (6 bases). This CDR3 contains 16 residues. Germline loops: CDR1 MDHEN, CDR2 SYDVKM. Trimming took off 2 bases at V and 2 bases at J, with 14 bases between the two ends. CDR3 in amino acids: CASSLDRSIDTDTQYF. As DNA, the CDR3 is TGTGCCAGCAGTTTAGACAGGAGCATAGACACAGATACGCAGTATTTT.

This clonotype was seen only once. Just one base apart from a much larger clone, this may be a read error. CDR3 coding DNA: TGCAGCGTTGGAGGGACTAGCGGTACGATAGATACGCAGTATTTT. It codes for CSVGGTSGTIDTQYF. V is TRBV29-1 and J is TRBJ2-3; 11 bases match TRBD2. The CDR3 extends over 15 amino acids. The germline CDR1 and CDR2 sequences are SQVTM and ANQGSEA. V lost 4 bases and J lost 5; bases outside the gene matches: 8.

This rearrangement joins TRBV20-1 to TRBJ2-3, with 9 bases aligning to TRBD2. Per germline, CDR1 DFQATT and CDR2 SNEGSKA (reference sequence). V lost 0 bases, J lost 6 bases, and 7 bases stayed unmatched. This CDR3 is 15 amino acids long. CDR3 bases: TGCAGTGCTAGAGATGGGACTAGCAGAGCGGATACGCAGTATTTT. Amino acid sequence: CSARDGTSRADTQYF.

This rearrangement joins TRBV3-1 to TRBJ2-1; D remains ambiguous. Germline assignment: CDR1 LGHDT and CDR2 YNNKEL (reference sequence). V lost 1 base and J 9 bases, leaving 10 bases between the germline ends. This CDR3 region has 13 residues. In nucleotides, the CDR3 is TGTGCCAGCAGCCAAGGCTTAGTACGTGAGCAGTTCTTC. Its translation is CASSQGLVREQFF.

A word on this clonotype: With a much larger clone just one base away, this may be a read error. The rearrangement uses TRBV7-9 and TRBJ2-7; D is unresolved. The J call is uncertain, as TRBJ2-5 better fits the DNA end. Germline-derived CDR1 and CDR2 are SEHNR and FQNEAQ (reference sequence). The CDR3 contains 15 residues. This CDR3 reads CAGSLDASWQETQYF. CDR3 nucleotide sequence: TGTGCCGGCAGCTTAGATGCTAGTTGGCAAGAGACCCAGTACTTC.

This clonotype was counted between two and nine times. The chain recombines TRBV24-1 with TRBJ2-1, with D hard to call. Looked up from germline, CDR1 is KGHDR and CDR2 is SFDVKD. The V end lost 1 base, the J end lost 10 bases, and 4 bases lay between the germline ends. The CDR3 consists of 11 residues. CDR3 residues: CATSDFAEQFF. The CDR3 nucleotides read TGTGCCACCAGTGATTTCGCGGAGCAGTTCTTC.

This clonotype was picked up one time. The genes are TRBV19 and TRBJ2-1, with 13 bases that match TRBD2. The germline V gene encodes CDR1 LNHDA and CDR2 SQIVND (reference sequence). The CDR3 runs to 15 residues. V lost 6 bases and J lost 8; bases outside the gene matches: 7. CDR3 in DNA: TGTGCCAGTAGGACCGGGACTAGCGGGATTGATGAGCAGTTCTTC. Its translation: CASRTGTSGIDEQFF.

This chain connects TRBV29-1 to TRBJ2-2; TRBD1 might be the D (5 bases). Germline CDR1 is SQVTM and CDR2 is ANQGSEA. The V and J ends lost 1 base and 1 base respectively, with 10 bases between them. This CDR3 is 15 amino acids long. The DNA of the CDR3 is TGCAGCGTTGAAGCTTCCGACAGGAACACCGGGGAGCTGTTTTTT. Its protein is CSVEASDRNTGELFF.

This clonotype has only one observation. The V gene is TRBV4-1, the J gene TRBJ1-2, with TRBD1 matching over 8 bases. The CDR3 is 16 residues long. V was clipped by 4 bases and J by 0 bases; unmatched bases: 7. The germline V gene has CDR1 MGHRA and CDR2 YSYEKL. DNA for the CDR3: TGCGCCAGCAGCCTACCCGGGACAGGCGCTAACTATGGCTACACCTTC. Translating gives CASSLPGTGANYGYTF.

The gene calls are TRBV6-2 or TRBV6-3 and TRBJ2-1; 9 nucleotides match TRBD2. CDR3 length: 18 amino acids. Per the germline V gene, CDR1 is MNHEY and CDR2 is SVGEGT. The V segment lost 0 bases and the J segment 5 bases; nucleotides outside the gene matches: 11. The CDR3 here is CASSYSRREGLRHNEQFF. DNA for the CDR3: TGTGCCAGCAGTTACTCGAGGCGGGAGGGCCTTAGACACAATGAGCAGTTCTTC.

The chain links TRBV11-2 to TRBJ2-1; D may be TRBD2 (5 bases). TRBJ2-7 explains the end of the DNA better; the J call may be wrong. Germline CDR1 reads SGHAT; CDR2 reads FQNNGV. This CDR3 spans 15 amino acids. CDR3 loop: CASSLLPSRYNEQYF. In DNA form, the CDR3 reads TGTGCCAGCAGCTTGTTGCCTAGCAGATACAATGAGCAGTACTTC.

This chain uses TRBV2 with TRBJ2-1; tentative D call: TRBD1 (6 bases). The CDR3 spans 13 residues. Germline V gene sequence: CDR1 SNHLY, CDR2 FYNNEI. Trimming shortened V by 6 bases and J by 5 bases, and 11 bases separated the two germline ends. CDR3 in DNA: TGTGCCAGCAGCCCAGACAGGAACAATGAGCAGTTCTTC. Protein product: CASSPDRNNEQFF.

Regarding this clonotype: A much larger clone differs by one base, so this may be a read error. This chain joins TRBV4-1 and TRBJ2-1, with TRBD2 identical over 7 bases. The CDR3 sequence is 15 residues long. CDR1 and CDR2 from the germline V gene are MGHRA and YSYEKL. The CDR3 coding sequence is TGCGCCAGCAGCCAAGTAGCGGGCTTTTACAATAAGCAGTTCTTC. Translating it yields CASSQVAGFYNKQFF.

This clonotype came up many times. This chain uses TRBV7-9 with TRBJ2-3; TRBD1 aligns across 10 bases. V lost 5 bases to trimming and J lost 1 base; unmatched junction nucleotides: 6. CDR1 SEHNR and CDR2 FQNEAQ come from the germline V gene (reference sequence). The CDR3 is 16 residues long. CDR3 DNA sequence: TGTGCCAGCAGCGCCCGACAGGGGGCCGGCACAGATACGCAGTATTTT. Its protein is CASSARQGAGTDTQYF.

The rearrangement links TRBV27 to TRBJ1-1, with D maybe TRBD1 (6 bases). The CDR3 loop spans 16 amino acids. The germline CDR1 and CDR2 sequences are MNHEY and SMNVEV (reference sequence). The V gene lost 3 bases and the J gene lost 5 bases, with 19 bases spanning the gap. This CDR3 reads CASSLSYRAHPTEAFF. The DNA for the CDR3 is TGTGCCAGCAGTTTGTCCTACAGGGCCCACCCAACTGAAGCTTTCTTT.

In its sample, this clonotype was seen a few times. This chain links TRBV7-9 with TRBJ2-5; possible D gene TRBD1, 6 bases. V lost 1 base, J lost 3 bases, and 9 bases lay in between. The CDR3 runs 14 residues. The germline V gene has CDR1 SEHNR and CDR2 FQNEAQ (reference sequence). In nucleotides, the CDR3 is TGTGCCAGCAGCTTAGGGCGGACAGAAGAGACCCAGTACTTC. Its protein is CASSLGRTEETQYF.